This T cell receptor beta chain was identified in a study of shared clonotypes between healthy human individuals. The length of the CDR3 is 15 residues. The germline V gene encodes CDR1 MDHEN and CDR2 SYDVKM. The V end lost 4 bases, the J end lost 7 bases, and 19 bases lay between the germline ends. Terminally differentiated effector memory CD45RA+ cells were excluded by CCR7 positive selection of CD45RO-negative cells. Within Nashville, Tennessee resided all donors, each a Caucasian adult. TCRdb's copy holds only in-frame clones and misses some; the assay was immunoSEQ multiplex PCR. Of around 600,000 clones listed, 95% to 98% are singletons.

Sequenced material: naive CD8+ T cells sorted from blood. The source is a man aged 30 to 39 in good health. The chain carries TRBV28 and TRBJ1-2, with a weak D call TRBD1 (5 bases). In DNA, the CDR3 is TGTGCCAGCAGTTCTTACCCCCCCAGGGACGGTGGCTACACCTTC. It is translated as CASSSYPPRDGGYTF.